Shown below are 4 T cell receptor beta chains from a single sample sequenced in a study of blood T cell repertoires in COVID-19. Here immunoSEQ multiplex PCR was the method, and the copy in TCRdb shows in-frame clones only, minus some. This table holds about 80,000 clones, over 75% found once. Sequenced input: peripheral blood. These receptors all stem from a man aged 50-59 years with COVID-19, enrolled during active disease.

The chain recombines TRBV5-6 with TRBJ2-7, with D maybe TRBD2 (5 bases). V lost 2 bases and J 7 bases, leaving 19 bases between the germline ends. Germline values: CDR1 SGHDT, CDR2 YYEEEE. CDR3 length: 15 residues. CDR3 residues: CASSLYHVESGEQYF. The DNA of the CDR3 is TGTGCCAGCAGCTTATATCATGTCGAGTCGGGAGAGCAGTACTTC. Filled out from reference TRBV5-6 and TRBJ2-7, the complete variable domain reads DAGVTQSPTHLIKTRGQQVTLRCSPKSGHDTVSWYQQALGQGPQFIFQYYEEEERQRGNFPDRFSGHQFPNYSSELNVNALLLGDSALYLCASSLYHVESGEQYFGPGTRLTVT.

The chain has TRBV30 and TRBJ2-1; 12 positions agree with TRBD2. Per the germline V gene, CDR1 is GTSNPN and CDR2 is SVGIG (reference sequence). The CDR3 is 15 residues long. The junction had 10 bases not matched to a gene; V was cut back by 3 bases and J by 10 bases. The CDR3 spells CAWREGLAGPLEQFF. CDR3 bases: TGTGCCTGGAGAGAAGGACTAGCGGGGCCCTTGGAGCAGTTCTTC.

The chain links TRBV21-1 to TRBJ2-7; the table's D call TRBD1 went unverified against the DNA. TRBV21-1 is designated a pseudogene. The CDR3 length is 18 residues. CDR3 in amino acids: CASSILTRGPPTGCEQYF. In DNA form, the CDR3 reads TGTGCCAGCAGCATCCTCACCCGAGGGCCCCCGACAGGGTGCGAGCAGTACTTC.

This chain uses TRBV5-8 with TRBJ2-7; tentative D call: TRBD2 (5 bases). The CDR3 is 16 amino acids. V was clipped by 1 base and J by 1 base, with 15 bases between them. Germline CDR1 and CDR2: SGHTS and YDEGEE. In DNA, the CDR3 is TGTGCCAGCAGCTTGCGTCTTTTGCGGGCGTCCTACGAGCAGTACTTC. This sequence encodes CASSLRLLRASYEQYF.